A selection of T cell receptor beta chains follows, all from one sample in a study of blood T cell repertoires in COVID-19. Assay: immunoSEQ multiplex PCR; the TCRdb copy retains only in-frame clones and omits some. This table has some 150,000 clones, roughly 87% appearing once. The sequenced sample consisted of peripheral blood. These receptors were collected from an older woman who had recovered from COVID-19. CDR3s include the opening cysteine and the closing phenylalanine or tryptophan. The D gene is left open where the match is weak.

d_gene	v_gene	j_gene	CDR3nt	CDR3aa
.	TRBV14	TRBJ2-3	TGTGCCAGCAGCCAGCGGGGTATCACAGATACGCAGTATTTT	CASSQRGITDTQYF
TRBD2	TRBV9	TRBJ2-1	TGTGCCAGCAGCGTTACAGTTACCGGGACTAGCGGGGTCAATGAGCAGTTCTTC	CASSVTVTGTSGVNEQFF
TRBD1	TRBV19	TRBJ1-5	TGTGCCAGTAGTGTCGACAGGGGGCGGCATCAGCCCCAGCATTTT	CASSVDRGRHQPQHF
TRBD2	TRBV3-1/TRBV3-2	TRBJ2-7	TGTGCCAGCAGCCGACTAGCGGGGGGCATGCATCCACTCGAGCAGTACTTC	CASSRLAGGMHPLEQYF
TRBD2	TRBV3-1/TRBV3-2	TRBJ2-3	TGTGCCAGCAGCCAGGAGGCACTAGCGGGCACAGATACGCAGTATTTT	CASSQEALAGTDTQYF
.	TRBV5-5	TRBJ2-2	TGTGCCAGCAGCTTGTCGGGGTTTAACGGGGAGCTGTTTTTT	CASSLSGFNGELFF
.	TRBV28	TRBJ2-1	TGTGCCAGCAATACCGCAGGGGAGAGATCCTACAATGAGCAGTTCTTC	CASNTAGERSYNEQFF
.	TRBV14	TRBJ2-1	TGTGCCAGCAGCCAAGGCCGGAGACAGCGACCCTACAATGAGCAGTTCTTC	CASSQGRRQRPYNEQFF
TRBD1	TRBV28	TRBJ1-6	TGTGCCAGCAGTTTAACGGGACAGTCGCGTATAGGGAATTCACCCCTCCACTTT	CASSLTGQSRIGNSPLHF
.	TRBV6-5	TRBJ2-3	TGTGCCAGCAGACCCCCTAGTGGTACAGATACGCAGTATTTT	CASRPPSGTDTQYF
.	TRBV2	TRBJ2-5	TGTGCCAGCAACAGGGGGGGAGAGACCCAGTACTTC	CASNRGGETQYF
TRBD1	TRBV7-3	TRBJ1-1	TGTGCCAGCAGCCCAACAGGGGGCTTTGAAGCTTTCTTT	CASSPTGGFEAFF
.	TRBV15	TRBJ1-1	TGTGCCACCAGCAGAGACGTGAACACTGAAGCTTTCTTT	CATSRDVNTEAFF
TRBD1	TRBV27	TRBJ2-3	TGTGCCAGCAGTCGCAGGGGGCTTGGCACAGATACGCAGTATTTT	CASSRRGLGTDTQYF
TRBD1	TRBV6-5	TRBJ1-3	TGTGCCAGCAGCAAGGACAGGGCCTCTGGAAACACCATATATTTT	CASSKDRASGNTIYF
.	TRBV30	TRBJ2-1	TGTGCCTGGATGCCCGTGTCCACTTACAATGAGCAGTTCTTC	CAWMPVSTYNEQFF
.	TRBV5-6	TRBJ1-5	TGTGCCAGCAGCTGGGGGGACCGGGGGAATCAGCCCCAGCATTTT	CASSWGDRGNQPQHF
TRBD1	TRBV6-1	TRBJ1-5	TGTGCCAGCAGTGAAGCGATGACAGGGGGGGTGGATCAGCCCCAGCATTTT	CASSEAMTGGVDQPQHF
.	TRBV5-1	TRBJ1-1	TGCGCCAGCAGAGAGGGGGATACTGAAGCTTTCTTT	CASREGDTEAFF
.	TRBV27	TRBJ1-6	TGTGCCAGCAGCCTATTCAGGAGCGGCACTAGCGGAACACCCCTCCACTTT	CASSLFRSGTSGTPLHF
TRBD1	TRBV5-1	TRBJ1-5	TGCGCCAGCAGTTCACAGGGGGGAGAACAGCCCCAGCATTTT	CASSSQGGEQPQHF
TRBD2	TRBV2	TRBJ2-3	TGTGCCAGCAGTCTCTTGCGGGGGGGCTCCGATACGCAGTATTTT	CASSLLRGGSDTQYF
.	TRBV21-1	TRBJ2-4	TGTGCCAGCAGCAAAGATAGCCGTATATTTGCCAGTGCCAAAAACATTCAGTACTTC	CASSKDSRIFASAKNIQYF